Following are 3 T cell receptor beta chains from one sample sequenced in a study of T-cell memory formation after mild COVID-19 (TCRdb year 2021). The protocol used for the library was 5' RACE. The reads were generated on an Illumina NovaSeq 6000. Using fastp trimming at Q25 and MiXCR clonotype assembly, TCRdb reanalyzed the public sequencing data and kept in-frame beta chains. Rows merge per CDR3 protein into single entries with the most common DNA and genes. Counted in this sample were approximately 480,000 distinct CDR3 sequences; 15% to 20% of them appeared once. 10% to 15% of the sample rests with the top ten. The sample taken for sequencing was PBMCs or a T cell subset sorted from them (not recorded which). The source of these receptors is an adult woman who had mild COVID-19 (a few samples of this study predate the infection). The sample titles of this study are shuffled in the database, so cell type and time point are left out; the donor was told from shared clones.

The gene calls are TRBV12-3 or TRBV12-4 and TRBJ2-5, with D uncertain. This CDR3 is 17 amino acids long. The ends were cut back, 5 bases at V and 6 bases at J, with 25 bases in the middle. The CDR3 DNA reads TGTGCCAGCAGTGGCAGTTTACTCAGCAGGACCGGTCAGACCCAGTACTTC. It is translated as CASSGSLLSRTGQTQYF.

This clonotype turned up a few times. CDR3 amino acids: CASSFWGEKLFF. As DNA, the CDR3 is TGTGCCAGCAGTTTTTGGGGTGAAAAACTGTTTTTT. The chain employs TRBV6-5 and TRBJ1-4; D unresolved. The CDR3 extends over 12 amino acids. CDR1 and CDR2 from the germline V gene are MNHEY and SVGAGI. Trimming cost V 4 bases and J 7 bases, with 7 bases left between them.

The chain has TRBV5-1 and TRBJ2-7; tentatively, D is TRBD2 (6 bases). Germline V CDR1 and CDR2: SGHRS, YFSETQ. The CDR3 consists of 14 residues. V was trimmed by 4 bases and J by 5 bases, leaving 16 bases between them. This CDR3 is CASSSSGTQDEQYF. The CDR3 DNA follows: TGCGCCAGCAGCAGTTCCGGGACTCAGGACGAGCAGTACTTC. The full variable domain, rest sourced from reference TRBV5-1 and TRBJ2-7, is KAGVTQTPRYLIKTRGQQVTLSCSPISGHRSVSWYQQTPGQGLQFLFEYFSETQRNKGNFPGRFSGRQFSNSRSEMNVSTLELGDSALYLCASSSSGTQDEQYFGPGTRLTVT.